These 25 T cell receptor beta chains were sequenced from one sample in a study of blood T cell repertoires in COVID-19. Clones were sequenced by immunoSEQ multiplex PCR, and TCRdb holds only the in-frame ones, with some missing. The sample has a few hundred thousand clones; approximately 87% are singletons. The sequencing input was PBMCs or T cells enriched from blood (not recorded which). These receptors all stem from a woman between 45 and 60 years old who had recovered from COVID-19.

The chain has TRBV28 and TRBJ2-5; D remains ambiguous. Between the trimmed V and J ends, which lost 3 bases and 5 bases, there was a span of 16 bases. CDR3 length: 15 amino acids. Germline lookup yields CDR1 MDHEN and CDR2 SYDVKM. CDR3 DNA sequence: TGTGCCAGCAGTTTCCCTAATACTCCGGTCGAGACCCAGTACTTC. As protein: CASSFPNTPVETQYF. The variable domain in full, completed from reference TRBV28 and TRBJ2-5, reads DVKVTQSSRYLVKRTGEKVFLECVQDMDHENMFWYRQDPGLGLRLIYFSYDVKMKEKGDIPEGYSVSREKKERFSLILESASTNQTSMYLCASSFPNTPVETQYFGPGTRLLVL.

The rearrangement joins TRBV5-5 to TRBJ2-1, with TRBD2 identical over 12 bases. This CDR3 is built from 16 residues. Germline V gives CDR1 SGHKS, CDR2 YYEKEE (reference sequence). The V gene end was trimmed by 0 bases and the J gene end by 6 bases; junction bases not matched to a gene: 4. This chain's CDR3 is CASSLDLAGGRNEQFF. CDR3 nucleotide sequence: TGTGCCAGCAGCTTGGACCTAGCGGGGGGGCGCAATGAGCAGTTCTTC.

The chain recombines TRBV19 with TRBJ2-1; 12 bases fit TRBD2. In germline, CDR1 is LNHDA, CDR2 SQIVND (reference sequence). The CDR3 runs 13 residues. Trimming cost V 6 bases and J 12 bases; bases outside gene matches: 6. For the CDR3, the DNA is TGTGCCAGTAGCTCTAGCGGGGGGGCGGGGCAGTTCTTC. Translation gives CASSSSGGAGQFF.

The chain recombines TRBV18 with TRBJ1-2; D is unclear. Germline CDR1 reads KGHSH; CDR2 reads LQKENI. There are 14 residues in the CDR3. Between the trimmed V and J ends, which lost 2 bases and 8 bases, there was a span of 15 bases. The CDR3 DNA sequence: TGTGCCAGCTCACCATCGGCCGGAGATGTGGGCTACACCTTC. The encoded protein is CASSPSAGDVGYTF.

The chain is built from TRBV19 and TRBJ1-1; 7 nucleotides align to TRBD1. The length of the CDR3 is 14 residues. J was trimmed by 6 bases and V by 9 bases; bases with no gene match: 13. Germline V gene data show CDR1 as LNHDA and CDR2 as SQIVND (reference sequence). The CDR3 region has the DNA TGTGCCAGCCACCCTCGGACAGGTACCCCTGAAGCTTTCTTT. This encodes CASHPRTGTPEAFF.

This CDR3 is CASSFGRVSGYTF. The DNA of the CDR3 is TGTGCCAGCAGTTTTGGCAGGGTGAGCGGCTACACCTTC. This chain uses TRBV12-3 or TRBV12-4 with TRBJ1-2; D is perhaps TRBD1 (5 bases). Between the trimmed V and J ends, which lost 3 bases and 8 bases, there was a span of 13 bases. The CDR3 contains 13 residues.

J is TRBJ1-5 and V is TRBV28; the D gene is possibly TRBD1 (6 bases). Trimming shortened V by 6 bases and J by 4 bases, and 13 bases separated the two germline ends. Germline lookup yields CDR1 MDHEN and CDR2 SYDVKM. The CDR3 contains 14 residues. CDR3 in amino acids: CASRPGQQNQPQHF. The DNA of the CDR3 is TGTGCCAGCAGACCGGGACAACAAAATCAGCCCCAGCATTTT.

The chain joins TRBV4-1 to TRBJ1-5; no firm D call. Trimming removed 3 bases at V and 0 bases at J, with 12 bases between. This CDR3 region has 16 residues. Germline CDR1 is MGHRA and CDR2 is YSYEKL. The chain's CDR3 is CASSQRVVYSNQPQHF. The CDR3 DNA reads TGCGCCAGCAGCCAGAGAGTAGTTTATAGCAATCAGCCCCAGCATTTT.

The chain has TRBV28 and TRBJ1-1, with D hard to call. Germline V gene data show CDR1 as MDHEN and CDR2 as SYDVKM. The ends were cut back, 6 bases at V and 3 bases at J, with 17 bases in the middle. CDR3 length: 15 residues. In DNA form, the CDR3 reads TGTGCCAGCAGCCTCCGGGTCGGGGTGCACACTGAAGCTTTCTTT. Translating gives CASSLRVGVHTEAFF.

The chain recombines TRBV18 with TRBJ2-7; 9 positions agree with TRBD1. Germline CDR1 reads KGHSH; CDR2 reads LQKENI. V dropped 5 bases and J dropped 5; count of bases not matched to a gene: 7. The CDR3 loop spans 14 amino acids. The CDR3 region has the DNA TGTGCCAGCTCAGTAACGAGGACAGGGGACGAGCAGTACTTC. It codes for CASSVTRTGDEQYF.

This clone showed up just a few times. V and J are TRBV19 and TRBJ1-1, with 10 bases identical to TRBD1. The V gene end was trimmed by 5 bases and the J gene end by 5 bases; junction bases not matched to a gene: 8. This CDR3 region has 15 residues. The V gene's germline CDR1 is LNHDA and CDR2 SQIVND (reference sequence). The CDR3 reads CASSFPDRGVTEAFF. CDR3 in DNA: TGTGCCAGTAGTTTTCCGGACAGGGGGGTTACTGAAGCTTTCTTT.

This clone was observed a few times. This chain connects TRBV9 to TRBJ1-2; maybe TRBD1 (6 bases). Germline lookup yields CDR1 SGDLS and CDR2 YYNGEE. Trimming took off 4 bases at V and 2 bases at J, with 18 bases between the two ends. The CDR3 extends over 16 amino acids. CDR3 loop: CASSPRTASLNYGYTF. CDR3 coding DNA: TGTGCCAGCAGCCCACGGACAGCCTCCCTAAACTATGGCTACACCTTC. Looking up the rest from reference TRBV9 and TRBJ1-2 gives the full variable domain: DSGVTQTPKHLITATGQRVTLRCSPRSGDLSVYWYQQSLDQGLQFLIQYYNGEERAKGNILERFSAQQFPDLHSELNLSSLELGDSALYFCASSPRTASLNYGYTFGSGTRLTVV.

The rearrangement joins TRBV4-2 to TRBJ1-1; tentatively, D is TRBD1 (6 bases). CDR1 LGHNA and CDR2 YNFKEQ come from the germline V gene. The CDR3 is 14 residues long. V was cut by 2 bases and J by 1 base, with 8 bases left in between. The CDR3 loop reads CASSQTGTNTEAFF. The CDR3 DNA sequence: TGTGCCAGCAGCCAAACAGGGACGAACACTGAAGCTTTCTTT.

The CDR3 sequence is CASRRGLFNEQYF. As DNA, the CDR3 is TGTGCCAGCCGCAGGGGCCTCTTCAACGAGCAGTACTTC. This sequence joins TRBV27 and TRBJ2-7, with D possibly matching TRBD1 (6 bases). The germline V and J ends were trimmed by 8 bases and 5 bases, with 16 bases remaining between them. The CDR3 is 13 amino acids. The V gene's germline CDR1 is MNHEY and CDR2 SMNVEV (reference sequence).

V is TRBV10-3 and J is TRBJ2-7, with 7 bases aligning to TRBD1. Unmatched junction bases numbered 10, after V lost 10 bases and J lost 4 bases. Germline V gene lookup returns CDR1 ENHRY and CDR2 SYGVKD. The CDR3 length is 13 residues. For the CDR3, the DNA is TGTGCCACCGAAAGGGGGCAAGAGTACGAGCAGTACTTC. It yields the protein CATERGQEYEQYF.

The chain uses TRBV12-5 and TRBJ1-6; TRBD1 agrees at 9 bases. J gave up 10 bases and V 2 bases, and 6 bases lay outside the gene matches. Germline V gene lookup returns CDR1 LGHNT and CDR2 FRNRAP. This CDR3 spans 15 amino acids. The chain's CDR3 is CASGLSGQGRSPLHF. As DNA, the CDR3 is TGTGCTAGTGGTTTGTCGGGACAGGGCCGATCACCCCTCCACTTT.

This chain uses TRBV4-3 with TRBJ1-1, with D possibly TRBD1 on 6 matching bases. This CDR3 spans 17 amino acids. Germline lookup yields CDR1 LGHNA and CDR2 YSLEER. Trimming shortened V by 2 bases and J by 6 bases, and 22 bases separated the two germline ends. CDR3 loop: CASSQHRDKLLGSEAFF. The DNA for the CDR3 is TGCGCCAGCAGCCAACACCGGGACAAGTTATTGGGTTCTGAAGCTTTCTTT.

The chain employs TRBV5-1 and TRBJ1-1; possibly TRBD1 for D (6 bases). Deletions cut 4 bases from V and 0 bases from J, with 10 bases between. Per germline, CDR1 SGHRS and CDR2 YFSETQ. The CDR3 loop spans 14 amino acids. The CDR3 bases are TGCGCCAGCAGCCCACAGGGCATGAACACTGAAGCTTTCTTT. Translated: CASSPQGMNTEAFF.

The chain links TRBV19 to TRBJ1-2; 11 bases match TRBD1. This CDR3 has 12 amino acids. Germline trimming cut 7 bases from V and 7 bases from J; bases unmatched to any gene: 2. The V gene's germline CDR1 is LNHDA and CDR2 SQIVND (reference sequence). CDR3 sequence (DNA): TGTGCCAGTACCGGGACAGGGGGTGGCTACACCTTC. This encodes CASTGTGGGYTF.

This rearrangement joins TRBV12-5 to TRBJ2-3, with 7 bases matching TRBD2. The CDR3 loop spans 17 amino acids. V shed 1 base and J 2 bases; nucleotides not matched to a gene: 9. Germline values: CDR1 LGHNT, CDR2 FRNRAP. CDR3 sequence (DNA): TGTGCTAGTGGTTTGGGGGCCAGACTAGCTTCCACAGATACGCAGTATTTT. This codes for CASGLGARLASTDTQYF.

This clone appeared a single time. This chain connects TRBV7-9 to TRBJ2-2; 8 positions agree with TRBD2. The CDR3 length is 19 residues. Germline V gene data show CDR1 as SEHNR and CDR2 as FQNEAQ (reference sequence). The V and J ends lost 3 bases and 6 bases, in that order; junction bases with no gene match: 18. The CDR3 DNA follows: TGTGCCAGCAGCTTTAGGAGAGATAGCGGGGCCGCCGGGGCCGGGGAGCTGTTTTTT. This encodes CASSFRRDSGAAGAGELFF.

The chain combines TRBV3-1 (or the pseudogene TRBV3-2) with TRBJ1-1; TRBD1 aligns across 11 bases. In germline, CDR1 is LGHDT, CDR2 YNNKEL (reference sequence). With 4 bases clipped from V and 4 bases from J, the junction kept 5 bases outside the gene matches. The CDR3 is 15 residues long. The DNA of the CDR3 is TGTGCCAGCAGCCCCGGGGGGACAGGGGGCACTGAAGCTTTCTTT. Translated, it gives CASSPGGTGGTEAFF.

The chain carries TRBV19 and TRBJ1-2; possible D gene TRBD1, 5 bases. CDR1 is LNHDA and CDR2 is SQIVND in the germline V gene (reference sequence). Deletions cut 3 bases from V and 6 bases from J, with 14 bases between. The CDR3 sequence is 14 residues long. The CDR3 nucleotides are TGTGCCAGTAGTATGGGTTTGGGGCCCGATGGCTACACCTTC. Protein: CASSMGLGPDGYTF.

CDR3 DNA: TGTGCCAGCGACCCAGTCGGGGTGGCTGGGGAGCTGTTTTTT. Translated, it gives CASDPVGVAGELFF. This chain joins TRBV6-5 and TRBJ2-2; D perhaps matches TRBD2 (5 bases). This CDR3 has 14 residues. Trimming took off 8 bases at V and 8 bases at J, with 18 bases between the two ends. CDR1 and CDR2 from the germline V gene are MNHEY and SVGAGI.

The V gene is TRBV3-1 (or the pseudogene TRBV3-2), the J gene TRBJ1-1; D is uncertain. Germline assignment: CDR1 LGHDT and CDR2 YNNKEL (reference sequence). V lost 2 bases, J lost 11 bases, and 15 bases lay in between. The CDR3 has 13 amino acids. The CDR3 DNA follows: TGTGCCAGCAGCCAATCGTCCTCACCGGGGGCTTTCTTT. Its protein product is CASSQSSSPGAFF.